The present TCR beta chain was sequenced within a study of T cells in women clearing cervical HPV infection. Study in general: Case blood was drawn when the lesion was first found; control blood after infection became undetectable. Study outcomes and limitations: Cases and controls were distinguished at AUC approximately 0.81 by richness and V genes.

CDR3 length: 14 residues. V shed 6 bases, J shed 2 bases, and the junction held 8 bases outside the gene matches. Germline CDR1 SGHDT, CDR2 YYEEEE. Libraries were prepared by immunoSEQ multiplex PCR; TCRdb keeps only in-frame clonotypes and omits some of them. This sample contains 25,000 to 30,000 clones. Concerning this clone: Its antigen is unknown. The CDR3 end is not reached by the read, which stops 3 residues before it; the germline J gene fills it in.

The source is a woman aged 18 to 75 with a cervical HPV16 infection that either progressed to CIN3+ or cleared (not recorded which). The gene calls are TRBV5-6 and TRBJ2-7, with 7 bases identical to TRBD2. The sequenced sample was blood buffy coat. The CDR3 bases that were read are TGTGCCAGCACCGGGCTAGCGGATACCTACGAG. This gives the protein CASTGLADTYE. The whole CDR3 protein reads CASTGLADTYEQYF.